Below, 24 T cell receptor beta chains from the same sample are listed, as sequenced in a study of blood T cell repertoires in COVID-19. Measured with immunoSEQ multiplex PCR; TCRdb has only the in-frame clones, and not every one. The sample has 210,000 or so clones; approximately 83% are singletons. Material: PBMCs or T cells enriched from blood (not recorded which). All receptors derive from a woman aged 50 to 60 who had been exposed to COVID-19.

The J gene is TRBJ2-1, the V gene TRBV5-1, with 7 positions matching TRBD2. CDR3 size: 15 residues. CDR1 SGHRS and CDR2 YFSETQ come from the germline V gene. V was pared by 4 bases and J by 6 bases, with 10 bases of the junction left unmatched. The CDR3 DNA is TGCGCCAGCAGCCCTGAACGGAAGCGGGGCAATGAGCAGTTCTTC. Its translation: CASSPERKRGNEQFF.

The CDR3 coding sequence is TGTGCCAGCTCACAGACTAATTCATGGGAGACCCAGTACTTC. It specifies CASSQTNSWETQYF. J is TRBJ2-5 and V is TRBV18; D is possibly TRBD2 (5 bases). V was clipped by 4 bases and J by 5 bases, with 14 bases between them. The CDR3 loop spans 14 amino acids. Looked up from germline, CDR1 is KGHSH and CDR2 is LQKENI. Drawing the rest from reference TRBV18 and TRBJ2-5, the complete variable domain is NAGVMQNPRHLVRRRGQEARLRCSPMKGHSHVYWYRQLPEEGLKFMVYLQKENIIDESGMPKERFSAEFPKEGPSILRIQQVVRGDSAAYFCASSQTNSWETQYFGPGTRLLVL.

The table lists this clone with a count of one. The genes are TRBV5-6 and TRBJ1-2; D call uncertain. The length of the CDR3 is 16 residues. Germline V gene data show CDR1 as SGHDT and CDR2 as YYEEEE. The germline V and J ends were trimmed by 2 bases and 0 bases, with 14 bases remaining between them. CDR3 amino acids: CASSLLNGAANYGYTF. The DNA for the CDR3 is TGTGCCAGCAGCTTATTAAATGGTGCAGCTAACTATGGCTACACCTTC.

The CDR3 region has the DNA TGCGCCAGCAGCTTGGGAGACAGGGTTGGCTACGAGCAGTACTTC. It specifies CASSLGDRVGYEQYF. V gene TRBV5-1 combines with J gene TRBJ2-7, with 7 nucleotides matching TRBD1. The CDR3 runs 15 residues. Germline CDR1 is SGHRS and CDR2 is YFSETQ. Trimming cost V 0 bases and J 3 bases; bases outside gene matches: 6.

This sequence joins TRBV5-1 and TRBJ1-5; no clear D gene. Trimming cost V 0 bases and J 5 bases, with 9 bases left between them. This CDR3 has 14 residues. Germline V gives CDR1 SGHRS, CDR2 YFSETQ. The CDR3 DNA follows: TGCGCCAGCAGCTTGGGGGCAGGTGATCAGCCCCAGCATTTT. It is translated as CASSLGAGDQPQHF.

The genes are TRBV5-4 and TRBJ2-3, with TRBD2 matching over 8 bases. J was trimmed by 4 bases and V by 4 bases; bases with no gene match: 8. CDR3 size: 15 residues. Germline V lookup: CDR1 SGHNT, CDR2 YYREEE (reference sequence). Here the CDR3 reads CASSRGGRQSDTQYF. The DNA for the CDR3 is TGTGCCAGCAGCAGGGGCGGGAGGCAGTCAGATACGCAGTATTTT.

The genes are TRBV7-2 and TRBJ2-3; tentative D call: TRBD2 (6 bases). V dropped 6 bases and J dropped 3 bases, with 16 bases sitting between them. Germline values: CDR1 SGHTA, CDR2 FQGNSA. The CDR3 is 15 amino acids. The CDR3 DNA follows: TGTGCCAGCAGTCCCCGTAGCGGTTCAACAGATACGCAGTATTTT. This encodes CASSPRSGSTDTQYF.

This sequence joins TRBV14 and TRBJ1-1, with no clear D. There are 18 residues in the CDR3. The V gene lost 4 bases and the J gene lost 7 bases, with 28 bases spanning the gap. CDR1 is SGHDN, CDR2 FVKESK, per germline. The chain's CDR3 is CASSLLSRPTLGLNEAFF. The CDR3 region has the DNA TGTGCCAGCAGCCTCCTTTCCCGCCCAACACTGGGCCTAAATGAAGCTTTCTTT.

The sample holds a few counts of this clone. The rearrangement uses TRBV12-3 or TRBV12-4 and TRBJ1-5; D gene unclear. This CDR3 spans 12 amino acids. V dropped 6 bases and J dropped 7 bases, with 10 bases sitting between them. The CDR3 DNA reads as TGTGCCAGCAGCGGATCGGGGCAGCCCCAGCATTTT. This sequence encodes CASSGSGQPQHF.

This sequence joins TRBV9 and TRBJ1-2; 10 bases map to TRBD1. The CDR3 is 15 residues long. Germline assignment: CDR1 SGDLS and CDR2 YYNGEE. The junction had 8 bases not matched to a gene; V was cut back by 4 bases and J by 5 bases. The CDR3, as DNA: TGTGCCAGCAGCAGCCGGGACAGGGGAAGTTATGGCTACACCTTC. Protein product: CASSSRDRGSYGYTF.

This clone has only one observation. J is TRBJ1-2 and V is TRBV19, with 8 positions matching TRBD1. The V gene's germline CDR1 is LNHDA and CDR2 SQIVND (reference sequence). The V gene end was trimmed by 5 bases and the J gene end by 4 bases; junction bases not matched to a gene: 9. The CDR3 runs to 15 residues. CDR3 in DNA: TGTGCCAGTAGTTCCCTCAGGGGGCGCGGCTATGGCTACACCTTC. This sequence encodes CASSSLRGRGYGYTF.

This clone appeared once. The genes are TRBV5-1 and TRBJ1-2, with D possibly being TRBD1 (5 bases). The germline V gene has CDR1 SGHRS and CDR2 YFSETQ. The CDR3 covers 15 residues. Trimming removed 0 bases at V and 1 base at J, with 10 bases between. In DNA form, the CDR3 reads TGCGCCAGCAGCTTGGGACAGTTTTTTAACTATGGCTACACCTTC. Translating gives CASSLGQFFNYGYTF.

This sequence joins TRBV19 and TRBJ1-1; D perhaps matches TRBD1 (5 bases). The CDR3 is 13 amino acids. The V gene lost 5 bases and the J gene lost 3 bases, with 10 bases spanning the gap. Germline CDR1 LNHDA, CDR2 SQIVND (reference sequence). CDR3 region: CASSVQADTEAFF. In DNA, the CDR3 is TGTGCCAGTAGTGTACAGGCGGACACTGAAGCTTTCTTT.

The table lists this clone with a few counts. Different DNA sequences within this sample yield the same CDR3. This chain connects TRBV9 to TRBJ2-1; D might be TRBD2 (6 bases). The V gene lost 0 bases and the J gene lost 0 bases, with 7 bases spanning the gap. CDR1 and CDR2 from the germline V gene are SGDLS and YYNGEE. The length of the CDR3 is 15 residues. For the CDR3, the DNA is TGTGCCAGCAGCGTAGGGCGGGGCTCCTACAATGAGCAGTTCTTC. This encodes CASSVGRGSYNEQFF.

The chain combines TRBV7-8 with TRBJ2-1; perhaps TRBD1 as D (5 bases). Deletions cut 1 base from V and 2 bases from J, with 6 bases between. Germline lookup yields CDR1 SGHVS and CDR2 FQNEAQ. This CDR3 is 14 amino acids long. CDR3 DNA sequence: TGTGCCAGCAGCTTAGGGACAACCTACAATGAGCAGTTCTTC. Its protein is CASSLGTTYNEQFF.

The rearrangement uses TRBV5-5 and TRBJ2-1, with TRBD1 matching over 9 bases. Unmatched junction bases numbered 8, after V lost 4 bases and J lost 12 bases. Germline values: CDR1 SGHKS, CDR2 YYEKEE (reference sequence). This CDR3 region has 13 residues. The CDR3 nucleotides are TGTGCCAGCAGCATCCGGGACAGGGTGTCGCAGTTCTTC. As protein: CASSIRDRVSQFF.

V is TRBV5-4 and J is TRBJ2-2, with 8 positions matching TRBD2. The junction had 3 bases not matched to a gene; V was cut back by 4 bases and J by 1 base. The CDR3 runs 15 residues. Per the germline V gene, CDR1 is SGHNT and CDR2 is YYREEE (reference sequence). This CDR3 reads CASSPGGRNTGELFF. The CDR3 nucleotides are TGTGCCAGCAGCCCGGGGGGGCGGAACACCGGGGAGCTGTTTTTT.

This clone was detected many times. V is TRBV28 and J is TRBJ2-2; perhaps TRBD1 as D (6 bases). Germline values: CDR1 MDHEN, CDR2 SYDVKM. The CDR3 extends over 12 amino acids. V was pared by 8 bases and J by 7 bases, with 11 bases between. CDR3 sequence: CASGGQHGELFF. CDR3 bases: TGTGCCAGCGGTGGACAGCACGGGGAGCTGTTTTTT.

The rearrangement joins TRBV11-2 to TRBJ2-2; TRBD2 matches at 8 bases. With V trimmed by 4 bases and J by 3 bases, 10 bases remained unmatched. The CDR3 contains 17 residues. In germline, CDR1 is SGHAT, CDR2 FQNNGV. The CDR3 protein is CASSSFRAGVYTGELFF. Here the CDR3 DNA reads TGTGCCAGCAGCTCGTTTAGAGCGGGGGTTTACACCGGGGAGCTGTTTTTT.

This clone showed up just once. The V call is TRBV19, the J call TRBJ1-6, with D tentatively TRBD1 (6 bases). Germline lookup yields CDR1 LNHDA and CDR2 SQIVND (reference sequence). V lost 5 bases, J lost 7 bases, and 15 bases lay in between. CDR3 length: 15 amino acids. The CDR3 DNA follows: TGTGCCAGTAGTCCCGCCGGGACAAGCAATTCACCCCTCCACTTT. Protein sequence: CASSPAGTSNSPLHF. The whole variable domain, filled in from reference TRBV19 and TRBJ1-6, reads DGGITQSPKYLFRKEGQNVTLSCEQNLNHDAMYWYRQDPGQGLRLIYYSQIVNDFQKGDIAEGYSVSREKKESFPLTVTSAQKNPTAFYLCASSPAGTSNSPLHFGNGTRLTVT.

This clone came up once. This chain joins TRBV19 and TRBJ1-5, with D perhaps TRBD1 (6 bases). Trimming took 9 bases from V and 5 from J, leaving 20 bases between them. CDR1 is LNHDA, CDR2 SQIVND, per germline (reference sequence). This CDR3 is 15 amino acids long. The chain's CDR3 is CASRTEGTLDQPQHF. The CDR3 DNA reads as TGTGCCAGCCGTACCGAGGGGACATTGGATCAGCCCCAGCATTTT.

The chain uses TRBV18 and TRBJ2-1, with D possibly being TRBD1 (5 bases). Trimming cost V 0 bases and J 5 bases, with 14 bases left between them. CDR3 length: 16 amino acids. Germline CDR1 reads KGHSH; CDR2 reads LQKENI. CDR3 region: CASSPPARVGDNEQFF. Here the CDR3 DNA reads TGTGCCAGCTCACCACCAGCCAGGGTTGGCGACAATGAGCAGTTCTTC.

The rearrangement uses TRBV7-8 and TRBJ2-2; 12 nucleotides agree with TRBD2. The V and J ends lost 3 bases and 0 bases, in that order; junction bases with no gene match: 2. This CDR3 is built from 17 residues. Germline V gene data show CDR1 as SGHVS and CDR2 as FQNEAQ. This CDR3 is CASSLTSGGSNTGELFF. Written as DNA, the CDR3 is TGTGCCAGCAGCTTGACTAGCGGGGGTTCGAACACCGGGGAGCTGTTTTTT.

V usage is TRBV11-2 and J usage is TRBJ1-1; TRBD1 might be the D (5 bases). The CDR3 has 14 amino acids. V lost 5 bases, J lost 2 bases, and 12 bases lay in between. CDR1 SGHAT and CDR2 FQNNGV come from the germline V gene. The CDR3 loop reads CASSPDILNTEAFF. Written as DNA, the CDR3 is TGTGCCAGCAGCCCGGACATTTTAAACACTGAAGCTTTCTTT.